This record looks at one T cell receptor (beta chain) sequence and its context. What it binds is unknown. The CDR3 has 15 residues. J lost 2 bases, V lost 5 bases, and 2 bases had no gene match. From germline, CDR1 is SGHTA and CDR2 FQGTGA. The record originates from a study of cytomegalovirus exposure and HLA in healthy donors. Study results and caveats: An analysis that came later showed most CMV-associated TCR beta chains appearing HLA-restricted. Later genetic work tied a missense DCLRE1C variant to beta-chain V and J trimming.

60 Vbeta and 13 Jbeta primers were used in PCR. TCRdb's copy holds only in-frame clones and misses some; the assay was immunoSEQ multiplex PCR. The repertoire consists of fewer than 200,000 clones, with approximately 84% occurring once and the leading ten covering about 3.1%. This sequence joins TRBV7-3 and TRBJ2-3, with TRBD2 matching over 12 bases. Sequenced input: PBMCs. This TCR derives from a female donor in good health and CMV-seronegative. In nucleotides, the CDR3 is TGTGCCAGCAGCCCTAGCGGGGGGGTCACAGATACGCAGTATTTT. The encoded protein is CASSPSGGVTDTQYF.